The T cell receptor beta chain under discussion was sequenced for a study of PD-1 blockade in classical Hodgkin lymphoma. Some clones are missing from TCRdb's copy, which holds only in-frame ones; the method was immunoSEQ multiplex PCR. This table holds about 110,000 clones, 80% to 90% found once. CDR1 and CDR2 from the germline V gene are MNHNS and SASEGT. The CDR3 is 11 residues long. V lost 4 bases and J 7 bases, leaving 8 bases between the germline ends. All patients experienced relapse after autologous stem cell transplantation, and brentuximab vedotin exposure was variable. The clonotype was recovered from a human donor with classical Hodgkin lymphoma. The chain couples TRBV6-1 to TRBJ2-7; D is uncertain. Sequences were derived from peripheral blood mononuclear cells (PBMCs), sampled before the second cycle of nivolumab. CDR3 nucleotide sequence: TGTGCCAGCAGTGGCGTCAGGGAGCAGTACTTC. Amino acids: CASSGVREQYF.